These 8 T cell receptor beta chains were all obtained from the same sample, sequenced in a study of cytomegalovirus exposure and HLA in healthy donors. A multiplex PCR was run with 60 Vbeta primers and 13 Jbeta primers. The assay was immunoSEQ multiplex PCR, and TCRdb's table has in-frame clones only and misses some. Of approximately 190,000 clones listed, around 84% are singletons. Sequenced: PBMCs. The source of these receptors is a woman between 45 and 60 years old in good health and CMV-seropositive.

The rearrangement joins TRBV7-3 to TRBJ2-5; the match to TRBD2 covers 14 bases. The CDR3 totals 16 residues. The germline CDR1 and CDR2 sequences are SGHTA and FQGTGA. J lost 3 bases, V lost 5 bases, and 5 bases had no gene match. The CDR3 DNA reads as TGTGCCAGCAGCGTCGGACTAGCGGGGGGAAAAGAGACCCAGTACTTC. Amino acid sequence: CASSVGLAGGKETQYF.

The rearrangement joins TRBV18 to TRBJ1-2; 7 bases match TRBD1. The CDR3 totals 13 residues. The germline V gene encodes CDR1 KGHSH and CDR2 LQKENI. Trimming took 3 bases from V and 7 from J; bases not matched to a gene: 5. Here the CDR3 DNA reads TGTGCCAGCTCACCCACAGGGGCGTCTGGCTACACCTTC. Protein: CASSPTGASGYTF.

The genes are TRBV7-3 and TRBJ1-4, with TRBD1 identical over 8 bases. CDR1 is SGHTA and CDR2 is FQGTGA in the germline V gene. The CDR3 has 15 residues. With 5 bases clipped from V and 8 bases from J, the junction kept 10 bases outside the gene matches. For the CDR3, the DNA is TGTGCCAGCAGCCTGGAGACAGGGGTCAAAGAAAAACTGTTTTTT. Its protein is CASSLETGVKEKLFF. The whole variable domain, remainder taken from reference TRBV7-3 and TRBJ1-4, is GAGVSQTPSNKVTEKGKYVELRCDPISGHTALYWYRQSLGQGPEFLIYFQGTGAADDSGLPNDRFFAVRPEGSVSTLKIQRTERGDSAVYLCASSLETGVKEKLFFGSGTQLSVL.

This clone showed up just once. This rearrangement joins TRBV11-3 to TRBJ2-3, with 8 bases fitting TRBD2. The CDR3 spans 13 residues. Germline CDR1 reads SGHNT; CDR2 reads YENEEA. V lost 8 bases and J lost 2; bases outside the gene matches: 3. CDR3 nucleotides: TGTGCCAGCCAGCGGGGGACCACAGATACGCAGTATTTT. Amino acids: CASQRGTTDTQYF.

The J gene is TRBJ1-1, the V gene TRBV19, with D possibly being TRBD1 (6 bases). The CDR3 contains 14 residues. V dropped 10 bases and J dropped 2 bases, with 17 bases sitting between them. Germline V gives CDR1 LNHDA, CDR2 SQIVND (reference sequence). The CDR3 sequence is CATNRRGGNTEAFF. Written as DNA, the CDR3 is TGTGCCACCAATCGGAGAGGGGGAAACACTGAAGCTTTCTTT.

The chain links TRBV5-1 to TRBJ2-7; 9 bases agree with TRBD1. Germline V CDR1 and CDR2: SGHRS, YFSETQ. The CDR3 extends over 15 amino acids. J gave up 7 bases and V 4 bases, and 12 bases lay outside the gene matches. The CDR3 bases are TGCGCCAGCAGCAGGCGGGGGACAGGGTACGAGGAGCAGTACTTC. It yields the protein CASSRRGTGYEEQYF.

A word on this clone: This likely comes from a read error, as the CDR3 has no conserved phenylalanine or tryptophan at its end. This chain connects TRBV30 to TRBJ2-7; the D gene is possibly TRBD1 (6 bases). This CDR3 is built from 14 residues. CDR1 is GTSNPN and CDR2 is SVGIG in the germline V gene (reference sequence). V was cut by 0 bases and J by 3 bases, with 12 bases left in between. The CDR3 region is CAWSVWGLDYEQYL. CDR3 coding DNA: TGTGCCTGGAGTGTATGGGGGCTCGACTACGAGCAGTACCTC.

The CDR3 bases are TGTGCCAGCAGCCCACAGGGCTCTGGGGCCAACGTCCTGACTTTC. Its protein product is CASSPQGSGANVLTF. V usage is TRBV7-3 and J usage is TRBJ2-6; maybe TRBD1 (6 bases). This CDR3 spans 15 amino acids. V lost 5 bases to trimming and J lost 0 bases, with 8 bases between them. The germline CDR1 and CDR2 sequences are SGHTA and FQGTGA.